This entry is about one T cell receptor (beta chain). Its antigen is still unknown. V was clipped by 0 bases and J by 1 base, with 10 bases between them. The CDR3 is 16 residues long. The germline V gene encodes CDR1 ENHRY and CDR2 SYGVKD. Patients with resected primary melanoma were considered at risk of metastatic recurrence. These data are taken from a study of primary melanoma T cells and metastatic recurrence. On the study more broadly: Tumors were T2–T4 primary melanomas thicker than 1 mm.

Produced via immunoSEQ multiplex PCR; TCRdb's table is partial and in-frame only. The sample yields a few hundred clones, around 82% seen once. Study-level results: Melanomas with T-cell fraction above 20% appeared to have better outcomes. The tumor T-cell fraction reportedly predicted progression-free survival independently of thickness, ulceration, mitotic rate and age.

The clonotype comes from a human donor with melanoma. The rearrangement uses TRBV10-3 and TRBJ1-5; D may be TRBD1 (5 bases). The sample taken for sequencing was melanoma tumor tissue. CDR3 sequence reads: CAISESGGSSNQPQHF. DNA of the CDR3: TGTGCCATCAGTGAGTCGGGGGGGTCGAGCAATCAGCCCCAGCATTTT.